This record concerns one TCR beta chain sequence. Its cognate antigen has yet to be identified. No per-base quality is available; no much larger clone lies one base away. The data originate from a study of response to subunit inactivated influenza vaccine (dated by TCRdb to about 2018). Describing the broader study: The study used deep quantitative T cell receptor repertoire profiling to track responses to a trivalent subunit inactivated influenza vaccine.

Library generation was performed with RT-PCR. Reads for this sample came from an Illumina HiSeq 2500. Using fastp trimming at Q25 and MiXCR clonotype assembly, TCRdb reanalyzed the public sequencing data and kept in-frame beta chains. Each CDR3 protein appears once, grouped with its most common genes and DNA. A total of 300,000 to 350,000 distinct CDR3 sequences appear in this sample, about a fifth of them only once. 10% of the sample rests with the top ten. The germline V gene yields SGHRS for CDR1 and YFSETQ for CDR2. For this chain, trimming is 7 bases at the V end and 5 bases at the J end, and the number of junction bases without a gene match is 6. From its cysteine to its phenylalanine, the CDR3 spans 15 amino acids. The DNA shown is the 45-base CDR3, in frame from base 1. On the study overall, not on this receptor specifically: It was suggested by the authors that each seasonal influenza vaccination may recruit only a limited number of new T cells.

The TCR sequence derives from a man aged 50 to 69 who received an inactivated influenza vaccine. Donor details come from another sample of the same person, matched by shared clones. The source material was PBMCs from blood, sampled 21 months after vaccination. The sequence is built from TRBV5-1 and TRBJ2-2, with 12 middle bases fitting TRBD1. In nucleotides, the sequence is TGCGCCAGCGGGGACAGGGGGCCGGGGACCGGGGAGCTGTTTTTT. The resulting protein is CASGDRGPGTGELFF.